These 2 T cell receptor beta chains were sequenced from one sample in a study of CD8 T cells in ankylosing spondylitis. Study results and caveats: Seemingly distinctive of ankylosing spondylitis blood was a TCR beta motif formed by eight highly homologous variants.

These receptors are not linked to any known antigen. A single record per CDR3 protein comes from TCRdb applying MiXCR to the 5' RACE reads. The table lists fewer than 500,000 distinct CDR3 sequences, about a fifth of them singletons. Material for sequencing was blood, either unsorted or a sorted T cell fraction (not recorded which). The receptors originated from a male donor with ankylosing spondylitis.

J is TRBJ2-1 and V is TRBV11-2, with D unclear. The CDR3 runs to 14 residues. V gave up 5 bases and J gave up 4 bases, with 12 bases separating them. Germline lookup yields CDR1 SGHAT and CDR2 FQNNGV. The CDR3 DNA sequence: TGTGCCAGCAGCCCATCCGGCTGGTACAATGAGCAGTTCTTC. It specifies CASSPSGWYNEQFF.

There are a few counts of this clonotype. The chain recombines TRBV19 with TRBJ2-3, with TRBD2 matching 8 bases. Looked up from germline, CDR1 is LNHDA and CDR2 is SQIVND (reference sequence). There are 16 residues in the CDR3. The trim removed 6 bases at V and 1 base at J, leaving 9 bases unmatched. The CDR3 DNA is TGTGCCAGTAGCCCCAGAGCGGGAGTGGGCACAGATACGCAGTATTTT. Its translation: CASSPRAGVGTDTQYF.